A single sample gave rise to the 9 T cell receptor beta chains below, sequenced in a study of T cells in Graves' hyperthyroidism and ophthalmopathy. Amplification yielded TCR beta CDR3 regions, with RNA transcripts as the source. First-round RT-PCR targeting the TCR CDR3 was performed with the HTBI primer set. TCRdb analysed the multiplex PCR reads with MiXCR anew, one entry per CDR3 protein. The data contain roughly 400,000 distinct CDR3 sequences, over 11% of them seen just once; the ten biggest clones take up around 27%. Specimen: blood. These receptors originate from a man in his fifties with Graves' ophthalmopathy.

At least ten counts were recorded for this clonotype. The chain uses TRBV5-6 and TRBJ2-2; 10 bases map to TRBD1. Germline V lookup: CDR1 SGHDT, CDR2 YYEEEE. V lost 2 bases to trimming and J lost 4 bases; unmatched junction nucleotides: 2. The CDR3 extends over 15 amino acids. CDR3 sequence reads: CASSFGTGATGELFF. DNA for the CDR3: TGTGCCAGCAGCTTCGGGACAGGGGCCACCGGGGAGCTGTTTTTT.

The V call is TRBV30, the J call TRBJ1-2, with D possibly being TRBD1 (5 bases). In germline, CDR1 is GTSNPN, CDR2 SVGIG (reference sequence). The germline V and J ends were trimmed by 4 bases and 3 bases, with 12 bases remaining between them. The CDR3 runs to 13 residues. CDR3 region: CAWTGHPYYGYTF. For the CDR3, the DNA is TGTGCCTGGACAGGACACCCCTACTATGGCTACACCTTC.

Only a few counts were recorded for this clonotype. CDR3 sequence (DNA): TGTGCCACCAGCGGACAGACAGATACGCAGTATTTT. This codes for CATSGQTDTQYF. This rearrangement joins TRBV24-1 to TRBJ2-3, with D perhaps TRBD1 (6 bases). CDR3 length: 12 amino acids. Per germline, CDR1 KGHDR and CDR2 SFDVKD. With 7 bases removed from V and 3 bases from J, the gap between germline ends came to 7 bases.

In its sample, this clonotype was seen many times. J is TRBJ2-7 and V is TRBV24-1; a weak D match, TRBD1 (6 bases). CDR3 length: 14 residues. The ends were cut back, 4 bases at V and 6 bases at J, with 15 bases in the middle. Germline values: CDR1 KGHDR, CDR2 SFDVKD. The CDR3 sequence is CATSEKGQIGEQYF. The CDR3 DNA sequence: TGTGCCACCAGTGAGAAAGGACAGATCGGCGAGCAGTACTTC.

This rearrangement joins TRBV19 to TRBJ1-5; 7 positions match TRBD1. After removal of 9 bases from V and 10 bases from J, the junction contained 12 bases not matched to a gene. Germline V gene sequence: CDR1 LNHDA, CDR2 SQIVND (reference sequence). This CDR3 is built from 13 residues. The CDR3 DNA reads as TGTGCCAGGAAGACAGGGATCTTTTTCCCCCAGCATTTT. Amino acid sequence: CARKTGIFFPQHF.

At least ten counts were recorded for this clonotype. The gene calls are TRBV6-5 and TRBJ2-7; D is unclear. V lost 2 bases and J 2 bases, leaving 10 bases between the germline ends. Germline V lookup: CDR1 MNHEY, CDR2 SVGAGI. This CDR3 is built from 14 residues. CDR3 region: CASSYELNPYEQYF. The CDR3 DNA follows: TGTGCCAGCAGTTACGAACTAAATCCCTACGAGCAGTACTTC.

To note about this clonotype: A junction boundary mismatches the germline segment, possibly from a read error. V and J are TRBV3-1 and TRBJ1-2, with D possibly matching TRBD1 (5 bases). The CDR3 runs to 13 residues. Germline V gene sequence: CDR1 LGHDT, CDR2 YNNKEL (reference sequence). CDR3 sequence: CAGRRDSSHDYTF. For the CDR3, the DNA is TGTGCCGGCAGAAGAGACAGTAGTCATGACTACACCTTC.

Turning to this clonotype: A much larger clone differs from this one at a single base, so this may be a read error. The rearrangement uses TRBV20-1 and TRBJ2-1; the D gene could be TRBD1 or TRBD2 (5 bases each). This CDR3 region has 14 residues. Per germline, CDR1 DFQATT and CDR2 SNEGSKA (reference sequence). The CDR3 region has the DNA TGCAGTGCTAGACCGAGGGGTAGCGTCTATGAGCAGCTCTTC. It is translated as CSARPRGSVYEQLF.

This clonotype was found a few times. This rearrangement joins TRBV28 to TRBJ2-2; D is ambiguous. Germline V lookup: CDR1 MDHEN, CDR2 SYDVKM. V was trimmed by 3 bases and J by 1 base, leaving 15 bases between them. This CDR3 has 17 residues. The CDR3 sequence is CASSLNFGAGNTGELFF. In nucleotides, the CDR3 is TGTGCCAGCAGTTTGAACTTCGGAGCCGGGAACACCGGGGAGCTGTTTTTT.